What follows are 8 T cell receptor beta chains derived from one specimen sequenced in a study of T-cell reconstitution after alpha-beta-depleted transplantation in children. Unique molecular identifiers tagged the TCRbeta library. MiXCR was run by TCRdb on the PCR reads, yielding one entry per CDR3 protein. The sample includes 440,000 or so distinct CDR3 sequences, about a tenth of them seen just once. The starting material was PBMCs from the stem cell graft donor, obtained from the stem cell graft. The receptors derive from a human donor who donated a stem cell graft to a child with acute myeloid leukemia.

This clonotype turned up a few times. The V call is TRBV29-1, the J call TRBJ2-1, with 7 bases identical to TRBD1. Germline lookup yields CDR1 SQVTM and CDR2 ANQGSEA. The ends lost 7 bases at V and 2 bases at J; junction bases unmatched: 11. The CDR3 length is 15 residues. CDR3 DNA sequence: TGCAGCGCTCATCGACAGGGAACTACCTACAATGAGCAGTTCTTC. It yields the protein CSAHRQGTTYNEQFF.

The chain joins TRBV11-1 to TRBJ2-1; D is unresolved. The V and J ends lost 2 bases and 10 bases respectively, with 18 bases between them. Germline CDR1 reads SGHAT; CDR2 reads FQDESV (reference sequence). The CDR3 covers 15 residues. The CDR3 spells CASSLNGSPLGEQFF. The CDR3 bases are TGTGCCAGCAGCTTAAATGGGTCCCCTCTCGGCGAGCAGTTCTTC.

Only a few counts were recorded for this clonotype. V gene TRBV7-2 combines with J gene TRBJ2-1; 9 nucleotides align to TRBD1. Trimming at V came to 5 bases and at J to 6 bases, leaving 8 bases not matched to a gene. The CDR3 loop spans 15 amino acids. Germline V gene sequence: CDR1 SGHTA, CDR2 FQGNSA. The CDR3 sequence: CASSLGQGGVNEQFF. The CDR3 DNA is TGTGCCAGCAGCCTGGGACAGGGAGGGGTCAATGAGCAGTTCTTC.

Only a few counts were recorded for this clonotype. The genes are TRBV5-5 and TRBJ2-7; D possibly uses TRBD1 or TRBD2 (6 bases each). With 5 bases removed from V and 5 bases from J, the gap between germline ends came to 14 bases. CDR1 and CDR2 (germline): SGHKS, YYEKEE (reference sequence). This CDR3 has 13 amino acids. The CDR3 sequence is CASRTGRTDEQYF. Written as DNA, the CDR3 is TGTGCCAGCAGAACAGGGAGGACCGACGAGCAGTACTTC.

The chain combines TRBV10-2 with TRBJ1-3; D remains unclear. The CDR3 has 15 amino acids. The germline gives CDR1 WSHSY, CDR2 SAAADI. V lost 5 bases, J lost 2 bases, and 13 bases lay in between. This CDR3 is CASSTLRKPGNTIYF. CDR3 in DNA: TGCGCCAGCAGTACACTGAGAAAGCCTGGAAACACCATATATTTT.

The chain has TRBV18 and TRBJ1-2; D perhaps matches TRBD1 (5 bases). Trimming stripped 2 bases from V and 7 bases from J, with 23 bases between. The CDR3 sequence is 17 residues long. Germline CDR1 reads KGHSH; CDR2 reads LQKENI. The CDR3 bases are TGTGCCAGCTCACCAACTCTCAGGACACGGGTCCAGGGTGGCTACACCTTC. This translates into CASSPTLRTRVQGGYTF.

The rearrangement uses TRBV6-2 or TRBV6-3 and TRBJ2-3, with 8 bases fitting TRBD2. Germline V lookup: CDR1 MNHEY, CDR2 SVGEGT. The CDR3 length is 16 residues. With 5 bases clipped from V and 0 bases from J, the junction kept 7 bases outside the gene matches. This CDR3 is CASSANPSGSTDTQYF. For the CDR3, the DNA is TGTGCCAGCAGTGCAAATCCTAGCGGGAGCACAGATACGCAGTATTTT.

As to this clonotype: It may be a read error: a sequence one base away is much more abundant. CDR3 sequence reads: CSGLAGTATQYF. Here the CDR3 DNA reads TGCAGTGGACTAGCGGGCACAGCTACGCAGTATTTT. The chain couples TRBV20-1 to TRBJ2-3; 10 bases line up with TRBD2. The germline CDR1 and CDR2 sequences are DFQATT and SNEGSKA (reference sequence). The CDR3 spans 12 residues.